This T cell receptor beta chain is drawn from a study of blood T cell repertoires in COVID-19. About the research overall: COVID-19 samples, acute and convalescent, were from the United States, Italy and Spain. PBMCs, B-cell-depleted T cells, or T cells were the source of the cDNA or gDNA that made up the material.

Followed longitudinally, the Seattle patients had been enrolled during active infection. Original analysis: Amplified reference gene primers provided the basis for estimating nucleated cell counts. Sequencing was performed with immunoSEQ multiplex PCR; in TCRdb, only in-frame clones are kept and a portion is missing. V, J and clone size are those of that table, while D and trimming were read from the DNA. The sample holds a few hundred thousand clones, 85% to 90% seen once. This clone occurred once. From germline, CDR1 is PRHDT and CDR2 FYEKMQ (reference sequence). The V and J ends lost 5 bases and 2 bases, in that order; junction bases with no gene match: 9. The CDR3 is 16 amino acids.

What was sequenced was peripheral blood. The clonotype was recovered from a woman in her forties with COVID-19, enrolled during active disease. The chain uses TRBV13 and TRBJ2-3, with TRBD2 matching over 8 bases. The CDR3 DNA is TGTGCCAGCAGCGGGTCGGGGGGGGGCCCCACAGATACGCAGTATTTT. It translates to CASSGSGGGPTDTQYF.